This TCR beta chain was identified during a study of human T cells and chemical hapten exposure. Study context: Alopecia areata, totalis or universalis affected patients, mainly female. There were per-sample TCR yield variations, arising mainly from small pooled library volume differences. Study-level findings and limits: Expanded TCRs made up significantly more big CDR3 similarity clusters than controls did.

Germline V gene sequence: CDR1 KGHSH, CDR2 LQKENI. Deletions cut 6 bases from V and 0 bases from J, with 6 bases between. The CDR3 has 12 amino acids. This clonotype was detected a few times. Antigen unknown. TCRdb itself ran the RACE reads through MiXCR, one entry per CDR3 protein. The top ten hold around 5.8% of the sample, which has hundreds of thousands of distinct CDR3 sequences, around 6% seen once. Regarding time point: patch test 2, 6 weeks after DPC sensitization. Treatment here: therapeutic diphenylcyclopropenone sensitization with weekly scalp DPC. The chain couples TRBV18 to TRBJ2-7; no clear D. Source: whole blood, taken in connection with sensitization to the hapten diphenylcyclopropenone (DPC). The source of this sequence is a woman under 30 with alopecia areata. Some clones in this sample may be carry-over from other donors' samples. CDR3 sequence reads: CASSGASYEQYF. Here the CDR3 DNA reads TGTGCCAGCTCGGGTGCCTCCTACGAGCAGTACTTC.